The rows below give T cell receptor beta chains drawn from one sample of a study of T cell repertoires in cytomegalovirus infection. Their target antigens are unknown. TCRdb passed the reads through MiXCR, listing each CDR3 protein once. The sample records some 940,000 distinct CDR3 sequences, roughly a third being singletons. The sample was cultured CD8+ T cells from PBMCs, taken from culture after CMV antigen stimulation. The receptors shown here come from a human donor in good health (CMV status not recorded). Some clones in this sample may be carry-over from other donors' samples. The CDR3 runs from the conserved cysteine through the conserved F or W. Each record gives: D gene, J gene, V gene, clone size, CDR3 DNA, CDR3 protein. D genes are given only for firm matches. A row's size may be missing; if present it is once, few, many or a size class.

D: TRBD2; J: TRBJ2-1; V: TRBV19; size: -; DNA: TGTGCCAGTAGTAGTCCTAGCGGGGGGCCCTTTTACAATGAGCAGTTCTTC; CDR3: CASSSPSGGPFYNEQFF
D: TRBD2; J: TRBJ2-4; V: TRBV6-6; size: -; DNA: TGTGCCAGCAGTCACCTAGGGCGGGGGGAAAACATTCAGTACTTC; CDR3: CASSHLGRGENIQYF
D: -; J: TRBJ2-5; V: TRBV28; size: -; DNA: TGTGCCAGCAGTCCAGGGGAAGATCGGATAGAGACCCAGTACTTC; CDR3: CASSPGEDRIETQYF
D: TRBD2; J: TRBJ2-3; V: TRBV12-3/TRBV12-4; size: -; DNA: TGTGCCAGCAGTGGTAGCGGGGGGCGGGCAGATACGCAGTATTTT; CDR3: CASSGSGGRADTQYF
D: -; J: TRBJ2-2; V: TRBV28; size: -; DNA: TGTGCCAGCAGCCTCAAGGGGGGGGACGGGGAGCTGTTTTTT; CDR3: CASSLKGGDGELFF
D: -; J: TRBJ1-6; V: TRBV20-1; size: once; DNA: TGCAGTGCTAGAGATCGGGGAGCCTCCTATAATTCACCCCTCCACTTT; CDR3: CSARDRGASYNSPLHF
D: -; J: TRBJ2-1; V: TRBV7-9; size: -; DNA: TGTGCCAGCAGCTTAGGGGGTGAGGAACAGTTCTTC; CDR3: CASSLGGEEQFF
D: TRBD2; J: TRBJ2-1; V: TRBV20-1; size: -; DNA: TGCAGTGCCCCCACCCTAGCGGGGGTCTACAATGAGCAGTTCTTC; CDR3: CSAPTLAGVYNEQFF
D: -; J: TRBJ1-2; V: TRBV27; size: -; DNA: TGTGCCAGCAGTTGGACCCCCTTAATACCTAACTATGGCTACACCTTC; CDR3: CASSWTPLIPNYGYTF
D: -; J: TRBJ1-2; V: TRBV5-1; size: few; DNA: TGCGCCAGCAAAATGGAGGGTATTGGCTACACCTTC; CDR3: CASKMEGIGYTF
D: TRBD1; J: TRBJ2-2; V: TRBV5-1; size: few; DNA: TGCGCCAGCAGCGTCCCGGGGACAGCCGCGAACACCGGGGAGCTGTTTTTT; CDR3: CASSVPGTAANTGELFF
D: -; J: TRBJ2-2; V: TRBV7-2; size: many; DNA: TGTGCCACCCGAGCGAGGGGGTTAGAGGGCGGGGAGCTGTTTTTT; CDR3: CATRARGLEGGELFF
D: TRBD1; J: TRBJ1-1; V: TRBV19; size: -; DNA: TGTGCCAGTAGTCCCATAAGGGGGGACAGGAGGTTCACTGAAGCTTTCTTT; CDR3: CASSPIRGDRRFTEAFF
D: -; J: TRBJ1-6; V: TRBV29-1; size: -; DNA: TGCAGCCCTCGGATACATAATTCACCCCTCCACTTT; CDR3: CSPRIHNSPLHF
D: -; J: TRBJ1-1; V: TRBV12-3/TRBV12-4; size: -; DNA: TGTGCCAGCAGTTTCAGACAGAAAAGTGAAGCTTTCTTT; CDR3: CASSFRQKSEAFF
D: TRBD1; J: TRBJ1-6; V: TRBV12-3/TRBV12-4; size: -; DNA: TGTGCCAGCGGACAGGGAGGTTTCTATAATTCACCCCTCCACTTT; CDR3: CASGQGGFYNSPLHF
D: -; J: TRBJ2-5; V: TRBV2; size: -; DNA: TGTGCCAGCAGAGCCCAGTACTTC; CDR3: CASRAQYF
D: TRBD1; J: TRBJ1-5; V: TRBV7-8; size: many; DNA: TGTGCCAGCAGCTCCAGACAGGGATTGACTCAGCCCCAGCATTTT; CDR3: CASSSRQGLTQPQHF
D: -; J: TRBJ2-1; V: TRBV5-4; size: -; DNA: TGTGTCAGCAGCTTGGGAGGTTTTACCTACAATGAGCAGTTCTTC; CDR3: CVSSLGGFTYNEQFF
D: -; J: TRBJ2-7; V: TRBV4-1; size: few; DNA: TGCGCCAGCAGCCAAGATCCTGGACAAAGCTCCTACGAGCAGTACTTC; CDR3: CASSQDPGQSSYEQYF
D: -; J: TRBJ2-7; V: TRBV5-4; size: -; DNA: TGTGCCAGCAGTTCCTCCCCTACCGAGCAGTACTTC; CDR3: CASSSSPTEQYF
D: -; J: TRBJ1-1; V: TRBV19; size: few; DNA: TGTGCCAGTAGTATCTCGGATACTGAAGCTTTCTTT; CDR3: CASSISDTEAFF
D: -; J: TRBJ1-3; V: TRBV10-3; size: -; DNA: TGTGCCACCTCCGGAAACACCATATATTTT; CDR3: CATSGNTIYF
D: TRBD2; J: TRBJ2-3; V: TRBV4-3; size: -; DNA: TGCGCCAGCAGCGTAAGCGGGGGGGCCTCAGATACGCAGTATTTT; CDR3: CASSVSGGASDTQYF
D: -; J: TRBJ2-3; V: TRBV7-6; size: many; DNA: TGTGCCAGCAGCTTAGAATCCCGAACAGATACGCAGTATTTT; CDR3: CASSLESRTDTQYF
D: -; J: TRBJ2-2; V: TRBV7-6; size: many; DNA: TGTGCCAGCAGCTTCGCAGGGGACACCGGGGAGCTGTTTTTT; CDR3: CASSFAGDTGELFF
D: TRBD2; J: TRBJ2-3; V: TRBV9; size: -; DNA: TGTGCCAGCAGCGCCTCGGGACTAGCGGGAAAGGGTACGCAGTATTTT; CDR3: CASSASGLAGKGTQYF
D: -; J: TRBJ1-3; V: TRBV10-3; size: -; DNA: TGTGCCATCTTGGGCAGGTCCCGCTCTGGAAACACCATATATTTT; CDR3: CAILGRSRSGNTIYF
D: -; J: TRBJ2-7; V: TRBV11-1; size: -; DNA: TGTGCCAGCAGCTTTGTCCTGGGTTACGAGCAGTACTTC; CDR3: CASSFVLGYEQYF
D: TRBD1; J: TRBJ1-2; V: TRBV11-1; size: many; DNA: TGTGCCAGCAGCGGACCTCGGGGACAGAGTCAAGGCAGCTATGGCTACACCTTC; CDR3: CASSGPRGQSQGSYGYTF
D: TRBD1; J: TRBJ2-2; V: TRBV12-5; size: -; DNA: TGTGCTAGTGGTTTGGAGGGGGCAAGAACCGGGGAGCTGTTTTTT; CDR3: CASGLEGARTGELFF
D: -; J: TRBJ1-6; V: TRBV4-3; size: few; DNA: TGCGCCAGCAGCCAAGGACAGGTCCTTTCACCCCTCCACTTT; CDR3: CASSQGQVLSPLHF
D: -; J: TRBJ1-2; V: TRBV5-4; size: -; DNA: TGTGCCAGCAGCTCCTTTGCAGACGGCTACACCTTC; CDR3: CASSSFADGYTF
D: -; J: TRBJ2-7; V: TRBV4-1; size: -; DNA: TGCGCCAGCAGCCAAGTTGAAGGGGGGGGGCAGTACGAGCAGTACTTC; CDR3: CASSQVEGGGQYEQYF
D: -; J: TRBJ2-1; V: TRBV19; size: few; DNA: TGTGCCAGTAGTATCGGCGGGGGCGAATACAATGAGCAGTTCTTC; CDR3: CASSIGGGEYNEQFF
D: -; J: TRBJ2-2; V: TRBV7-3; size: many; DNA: TGTGCCAGCAGCTTACCGGATGGGGGAAGCACCGGGGAGCTGTTTTTT; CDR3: CASSLPDGGSTGELFF
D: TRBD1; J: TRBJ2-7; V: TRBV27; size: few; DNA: TGTGCCAGCAGTACTTCATCGACAGGGGGTTTGCTTGGCGAGCAGTACTTC; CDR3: CASSTSSTGGLLGEQYF
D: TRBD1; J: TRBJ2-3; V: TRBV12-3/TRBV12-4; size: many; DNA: TGTGCCAGCAGGTTCGGGGGGACAGGGATGACAGATACGCAGTATTTT; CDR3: CASRFGGTGMTDTQYF
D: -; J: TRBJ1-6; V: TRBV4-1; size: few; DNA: TGCGCCAGCAGCCAAGCGGCAGGGGTATCACCCCTCCACTTT; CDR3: CASSQAAGVSPLHF
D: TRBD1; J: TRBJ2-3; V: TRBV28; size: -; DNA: TGTGCCAGCAGTACAGACCTTTTCTTACCCAAGACAGGGGGCGCGGAAGATACGCAGTATTTT; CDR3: CASSTDLFLPKTGGAEDTQYF
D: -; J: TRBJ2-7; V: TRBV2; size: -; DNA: TGTGCCAGCAGTGAGTTACCCGGTGGGGACGAGCAGTACTTC; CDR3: CASSELPGGDEQYF
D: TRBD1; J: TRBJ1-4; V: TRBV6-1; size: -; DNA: TGTGCCAGCAGTGAAGACGGACAGGGTAATGAAAAACTGTTTTTT; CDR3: CASSEDGQGNEKLFF
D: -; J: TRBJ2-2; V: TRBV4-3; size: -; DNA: TGCGCCAGCAGCCAAGATAGGCCGTCGAACACCGGGGAGCTGTTTTTT; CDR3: CASSQDRPSNTGELFF
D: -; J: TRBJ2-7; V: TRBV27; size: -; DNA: TGTGCCAGCAGTTTAACATCCGCCTACGAGCAGTACTTC; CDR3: CASSLTSAYEQYF
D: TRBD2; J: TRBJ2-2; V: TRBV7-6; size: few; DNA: TGTGCCAGCAGCTTAGAGATAGCGGGGGCTCGAGATACCGGGGAGCTGTTTTTT; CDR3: CASSLEIAGARDTGELFF
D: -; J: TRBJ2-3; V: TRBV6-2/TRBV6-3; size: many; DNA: TGTGCCAGCAGTTACTCGGGTACGCAGTATTTT; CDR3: CASSYSGTQYF
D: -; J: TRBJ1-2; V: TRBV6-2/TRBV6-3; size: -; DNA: TGTGCCAGCAGTTATGAGGCAGGGGCAAGAAACTATGGCTACACCTTC; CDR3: CASSYEAGARNYGYTF
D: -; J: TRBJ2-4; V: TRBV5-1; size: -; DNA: TGCGCCAGCAGCTTGACGCGGGCATTGGAAGACATTCAGTACTTC; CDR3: CASSLTRALEDIQYF
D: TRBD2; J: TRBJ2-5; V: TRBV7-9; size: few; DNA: TGTGCCAGCAGCCACCCCCCTAGCGGGGCCCAAGAGACCCAGTACTTC; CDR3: CASSHPPSGAQETQYF
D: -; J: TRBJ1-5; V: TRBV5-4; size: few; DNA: TGTGCCAGCAGCTTGGCCGGGGAACCAGACGCCCAGCATTTT; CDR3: CASSLAGEPDAQHF
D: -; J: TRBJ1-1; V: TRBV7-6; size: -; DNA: TGTGCCAGCAGCTATAGACCTGGGAAGGACACTGAAGCTTTCTTT; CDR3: CASSYRPGKDTEAFF
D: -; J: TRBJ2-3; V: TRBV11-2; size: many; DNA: TGTGCCAGCAGCTTAGATCACGGCAGGGCTAGCACAGATACGCAGTATTTT; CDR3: CASSLDHGRASTDTQYF